This TCR beta chain was found in a study of shared clonotypes between healthy human individuals. Points from the study as a whole: An effect of sequencing depth on clonotype sharing among donors was expected. Clonotypes which were not shared had lower generation probabilities than clonotypes that all four donors shared.

This CDR3 has 19 amino acids. As for this clone: No antigen is known for it.

The assay was immunoSEQ multiplex PCR, and TCRdb's table has in-frame clones only and misses some. This table holds roughly 680,000 clones, just under 75% found once. This receptor was obtained from a woman under 40 in good health. Material for sequencing was memory CD4+ T cells sorted from blood. As to subset: CD45RA-negative fraction. This sequence joins TRBV21-1 and TRBJ2-5; whether TRBD1, the table's D call, matches the DNA was not checked. TRBV21-1 is listed as a pseudogene. The CDR3, as DNA: TGTGCCAGCAGCATCTACCGGGACAGGGGCGCCGTAGAGGAAGAGACCCAGTACTTC. It specifies CASSIYRDRGAVEEETQYF.